This passage covers 17 T cell receptor beta chains from one sample sequenced in a study of cytomegalovirus exposure and HLA in healthy donors. With 60 Vbeta and 13 Jbeta primers, the PCR was carried out. The data were produced by immunoSEQ multiplex PCR, yet TCRdb's version contains in-frame clones alone and is incomplete. Found here are some 100,000 clones, approximately 82% of them singletons; the top ten hold more than 0.95%. The sequenced sample consisted of PBMCs. Receptor source: a woman aged 18-29 years in good health and CMV-seronegative.

V usage is TRBV5-4 and J usage is TRBJ2-5; 15 nucleotides align to TRBD2. The CDR3 has 14 amino acids. Germline assignment: CDR1 SGHNT and CDR2 YYREEE (reference sequence). The V gene end was trimmed by 4 bases and the J gene end by 11 bases; junction bases not matched to a gene: 6. The CDR3 reads CASSPRTSGGEQYF. The DNA of the CDR3 is TGTGCCAGCAGCCCCAGGACTAGCGGGGGGGAGCAGTACTTC. Full variable domain (rest looked up from reference TRBV5-4 and TRBJ2-5): ETGVTQSPTHLIKTRGQQVTLRCSSQSGHNTVSWYQQALGQGPQFIFQYYREEENGRGNFPPRFSGLQFPNYSSELNVNALELDDSALYLCASSPRTSGGEQYFGPGTRLLVL.

The genes are TRBV7-9 and TRBJ2-5; D is undetermined. Trimming took off 4 bases at V and 1 base at J, with 16 bases between the two ends. CDR3 size: 16 residues. CDR1 and CDR2 (germline): SEHNR, FQNEAQ (reference sequence). The CDR3 is CASSSRSARIQETQYF. CDR3 bases: TGTGCCAGCAGCTCCCGGTCCGCGAGGATCCAAGAGACCCAGTACTTC. Supplemented by reference TRBV7-9 and TRBJ2-5, the full variable domain reads DTGVSQNPRHKITKRGQNVTFRCDPISEHNRLYWYRQTLGQGPEFLTYFQNEAQLEKSRLLSDRFSAERPKGSFSTLEIQRTEQGDSAMYLCASSSRSARIQETQYFGPGTRLLVL.

DNA for the CDR3: TGCGCCAGCAGTGAACTAGTTGCCTACAATGAGCAGTTCTTC. Translation gives CASSELVAYNEQFF. The chain uses TRBV10-2 and TRBJ2-1; D possibly corresponds to TRBD2 (5 bases). The CDR3 length is 14 residues. Trimming stripped 3 bases from V and 2 bases from J, with 8 bases between. CDR1 WSHSY and CDR2 SAAADI come from the germline V gene.

V gene TRBV4-1 combines with J gene TRBJ2-3; 7 bases map to TRBD1. V shed 2 bases and J 2 bases; nucleotides not matched to a gene: 4. Germline V gives CDR1 MGHRA, CDR2 YSYEKL. The CDR3 has 15 residues. The CDR3 loop reads CASSQRQGLTDTQYF. The CDR3 nucleotides read TGCGCCAGCAGCCAACGACAGGGCCTCACAGATACGCAGTATTTT.

The chain links TRBV7-2 to TRBJ2-2; 8 bases map to TRBD1. Germline values: CDR1 SGHTA, CDR2 FQGNSA. The CDR3 runs 15 residues. The V and J ends lost 6 bases and 6 bases, in that order; junction bases with no gene match: 9. The CDR3 region has the DNA TGTGCCAGCAGTGACAGGGGTGGTCAAGCCGGGGAGCTGTTTTTT. This encodes CASSDRGGQAGELFF.

As concerns this clone: Different DNA sequences within this sample yield the same CDR3. The chain recombines TRBV6-1 with TRBJ2-7; D is possibly TRBD2 (5 bases). Germline CDR1 is MNHNS and CDR2 is SASEGT. The CDR3 sequence is 13 residues long. V was pared by 4 bases and J by 2 bases, with 9 bases between. The DNA of the CDR3 is TGTGCCAGCAGTGTGGAGGCCCCCTACGAGCAGTACTTC. As protein: CASSVEAPYEQYF.

The chain employs TRBV27 and TRBJ2-7; 15 nucleotides match TRBD2. This CDR3 contains 16 residues. V was clipped by 4 bases and J by 3 bases; unmatched bases: 4. Looked up from germline, CDR1 is MNHEY and CDR2 is SMNVEV (reference sequence). The CDR3 DNA reads TGTGCCAGCAGTTCGGGACTAGCGGGAGGTTTCTACGAGCAGTACTTC. Translating it yields CASSSGLAGGFYEQYF.

CDR3 coding DNA: TGTGCCAGCAGCCTAGCACCCTCGAACACCGGGGAGCTGTTTTTT. It is translated as CASSLAPSNTGELFF. This chain uses TRBV7-3 with TRBJ2-2; D possibly corresponds to TRBD2 (5 bases). V lost 5 bases, J lost 0 bases, and 10 bases lay in between. Germline V gene data show CDR1 as SGHTA and CDR2 as FQGTGA. The CDR3 is made up of 15 amino acids. Using reference TRBV7-3 and TRBJ2-2 for the parts outside the CDR3, the full variable domain is GAGVSQTPSNKVTEKGKYVELRCDPISGHTALYWYRQSLGQGPEFLIYFQGTGAADDSGLPNDRFFAVRPEGSVSTLKIQRTERGDSAVYLCASSLAPSNTGELFFGEGSRLTVL.

This clone was recorded only once. The rearrangement joins TRBV2 to TRBJ1-5, with D possibly being TRBD1 (5 bases). V was cut by 9 bases and J by 6 bases, with 12 bases left in between. The CDR3 has 12 amino acids. In germline, CDR1 is SNHLY, CDR2 FYNNEI. The DNA for the CDR3 is TGTGCCAGAGGGGTGGGCGGTCAGCCCCAGCATTTT. It specifies CARGVGGQPQHF.

V and J are TRBV7-2 and TRBJ2-7; TRBD2 agrees at 10 bases. The germline CDR1 and CDR2 sequences are SGHTA and FQGNSA. CDR3 length: 15 residues. Trimming removed 1 base from V and 3 bases from J; junction bases left unmatched: 3. The CDR3 is CASSLVSSGGYEQYF. The CDR3 DNA follows: TGTGCCAGCAGCTTAGTTTCTAGCGGGGGCTACGAGCAGTACTTC. Based on the CDR3 plus reference TRBV7-2 and TRBJ2-7, the full variable domain is GAGVSQSPSNKVTEKGKDVELRCDPISGHTALYWYRQSLGQGLEFLIYFQGNSAPDKSGLPSDRFSAERTGGSVSTLTIQRTQQEDSAVYLCASSLVSSGGYEQYFGPGTRLTVT.

The CDR3 coding sequence is TGTGCCAGCAGTGAAGGGGGGGGTTATAGCGACTACGAGCAGTACTTC. Its protein product is CASSEGGGYSDYEQYF. The chain links TRBV2 to TRBJ2-7, with 7 bases lining up with TRBD2. V gave up 1 base and J gave up 3 bases; unmatched junction bases: 9. Germline CDR1 reads SNHLY; CDR2 reads FYNNEI. The CDR3 extends over 16 amino acids.

The chain carries TRBV4-3 and TRBJ2-2; a possible D gene is TRBD2 (5 bases). The CDR3 is 14 amino acids. Trimming pared 4 bases from V and 9 bases from J, leaving 15 bases between. Per the germline V gene, CDR1 is LGHNA and CDR2 is YSLEER. The CDR3 DNA is TGCGCCAGCAGCCCGGCATTACGGGAACGGGAGCTGTTTTTT. Translated, it gives CASSPALRERELFF.

This chain joins TRBV4-2 and TRBJ2-3; possibly TRBD1 for D (5 bases). The CDR3 is 18 residues long. Trimming shortened V by 4 bases and J by 2 bases, and 22 bases separated the two germline ends. CDR1 LGHNA and CDR2 YNFKEQ come from the germline V gene. The CDR3 nucleotides are TGTGCCAGCAGCCCCCACCCTATGCAGGGCAAAGACACAGATACGCAGTATTTT. It encodes CASSPHPMQGKDTDTQYF.

The rearrangement uses TRBV6-5 and TRBJ1-2, with D tentatively TRBD1 (5 bases). The CDR3 has 15 amino acids. V lost 5 bases, J lost 0 bases, and 13 bases lay in between. From germline, CDR1 is MNHEY and CDR2 SVGAGI. DNA of the CDR3: TGTGCCAGCAGTCTGCTCAGGGAGGCTAACTATGGCTACACCTTC. Amino acids: CASSLLREANYGYTF.

The genes are TRBV28 and TRBJ2-7; 7 positions match TRBD2. Germline CDR1 is MDHEN and CDR2 is SYDVKM. This CDR3 is 14 amino acids long. The ends lost 5 bases at V and 2 bases at J; junction bases unmatched: 6. Written as DNA, the CDR3 is TGTGCCAGCAGTCCCATAGCGGGTACCTACGAGCAGTACTTC. Translated: CASSPIAGTYEQYF.

The CDR3, as DNA: TGTGCCAGCAGTTTCGCCGGGGATCTGGCTAACTATGGCTACACCTTC. Translation gives CASSFAGDLANYGYTF. The V gene is TRBV28, the J gene TRBJ1-2; D unclear. This CDR3 region has 16 residues. Between the trimmed V and J ends, which lost 3 bases and 0 bases, there was a span of 14 bases. CDR1 and CDR2 from the germline V gene are MDHEN and SYDVKM.

V and J are TRBV6-4 and TRBJ2-1; 11 positions agree with TRBD2. Germline trimming cut 5 bases from V and 3 bases from J; bases unmatched to any gene: 6. Germline V gene sequence: CDR1 MRHNA, CDR2 SNTAGT. The CDR3 covers 16 residues. This CDR3 reads CASSTGTSGDYNEQFF. Here the CDR3 DNA reads TGTGCCAGCAGTACGGGGACTAGCGGAGACTACAATGAGCAGTTCTTC.